This is a list of T cell receptor beta chains from one sample in a study of shared clonotypes between healthy human individuals. The table came from immunoSEQ multiplex PCR; TCRdb's copy has only in-frame clones and leaves some out. The sample holds approximately 500,000 clones, almost 80% seen once. Source material: PBMCs. These receptors were obtained from a woman in her thirties or forties in good health. Some clones in this sample may be carry-over from other donors' samples. CDR3s include the opening cysteine and the closing phenylalanine or tryptophan. A D gene is named only where the DNA matches it firmly. Expanded clones are given a class, and other clones once, few, many or no size at all.

V,size,J,D,CDR3,DNA
TRBV15,.,TRBJ1-4,.,CATSRVGGVNEKLFF,TGTGCCACCAGCAGAGTGGGGGGCGTGAATGAAAAACTGTTTTTT
TRBV5-1,.,TRBJ1-4,.,CASSLNRATNEKLFF,TGCGCCAGCAGCTTGAACAGAGCAACTAATGAAAAACTGTTTTTT
TRBV7-9,.,TRBJ2-3,TRBD2,CASSSPMAGADTQYF,TGTGCCAGCAGCAGCCCGATGGCGGGAGCAGATACGCAGTATTTT
TRBV5-4,few,TRBJ2-3,.,CASSNQGGLTDTQYF,TGTGCCAGCAGCAACCAGGGGGGCCTCACAGATACGCAGTATTTT
TRBV9,few,TRBJ2-1,.,CASSVEEPYNEQFF,TGTGCCAGCAGCGTAGAGGAGCCCTACAATGAGCAGTTCTTC
TRBV2,.,TRBJ2-1,TRBD1,CASRAGTGNNEQFF,TGTGCCAGCAGAGCCGGGACAGGGAACAATGAGCAGTTCTTC
TRBV5-1,.,TRBJ2-5,.,CASSLQNQETQYF,TGCGCCAGCAGCCTTCAGAACCAAGAGACCCAGTACTTC
TRBV2,few,TRBJ2-1,TRBD1,CASRTGGGSYNEQFF,TGTGCCAGCAGGACAGGGGGTGGTTCCTACAATGAGCAGTTCTTC
TRBV29-1,.,TRBJ2-1,.,CSVVPSASGTGHIYNEQFF,TGCAGCGTTGTCCCGTCCGCATCGGGTACAGGGCACATTTACAATGAGCAGTTCTTC
TRBV5-1,many,TRBJ2-1,TRBD2,CASSKGQTSGAYNEQFF,TGCGCCAGCAGTAAGGGGCAGACTAGCGGGGCGTACAATGAGCAGTTCTTC
TRBV30,.,TRBJ2-7,TRBD1,CAWRDRGLSYEQYF,TGTGCCTGGCGGGACAGGGGGCTTTCCTACGAGCAGTACTTC
TRBV28,few,TRBJ2-7,TRBD1,CASSLTGIDYEQYF,TGTGCCAGCAGTTTGACAGGGATAGACTACGAGCAGTACTTC
TRBV7-9,.,TRBJ2-3,.,CASSQAGVGTDTQYF,TGTGCCAGCAGCCAAGCGGGCGTGGGCACAGATACGCAGTATTTT
TRBV6-1,.,TRBJ2-7,TRBD1,CASSEVVAGQGRHEQYF,TGTGCCAGCAGTGAAGTAGTGGCCGGACAGGGGAGACACGAGCAGTACTTC
TRBV5-1,.,TRBJ2-7,TRBD2,CASSLTLAGAHAYEQYF,TGCGCCAGCAGCTTGACACTAGCGGGAGCCCACGCCTACGAGCAGTACTTC
TRBV21-1,.,TRBJ2-7,.,CASSKVGTTYEQYF,TGTGCCAGCAGCAAAGTGGGGACCACCTACGAGCAGTACTTC
TRBV28,few,TRBJ1-1,.,CASSLSGRGRDTEAFF,TGTGCCAGCAGTTTATCGGGGAGGGGCAGGGACACTGAAGCTTTCTTT
TRBV5-1,.,TRBJ1-3,.,CASSTASRNTIYF,TGCGCCAGCAGTACAGCATCCCGAAACACCATATATTTT
TRBV10-3,many,TRBJ1-3,.,CAISSTGIPRSSGNTIYF,TGTGCCATCAGTTCGACAGGTATCCCCAGATCCTCTGGAAACACCATATATTTT
TRBV30,.,TRBJ2-5,TRBD2,CAWSPGTSGLPGTQYF,TGTGCCTGGAGTCCCGGGACTAGCGGCCTGCCCGGGACCCAGTACTTC
TRBV4-1,once,TRBJ1-5,.,CASSPGPPNQPQHF,TGCGCCAGCAGCCCGGGACCACCCAATCAGCCCCAGCATTTT
TRBV5-4,.,TRBJ1-1,.,CASSQIQNTEAFF,TGTGCCAGCAGCCAAATACAGAACACTGAAGCTTTCTTT
TRBV6-6,once,TRBJ1-5,.,CASSYSMAGQEPQHF,TGTGCCAGCAGTTACTCGATGGCAGGGCAGGAGCCCCAGCATTTT
TRBV28,few,TRBJ1-5,.,CASSFNQPQHF,TGTGCCAGCAGTTTTAATCAGCCCCAGCATTTT
TRBV18,.,TRBJ2-1,TRBD2,CASSPSSGVNNEQFF,TGTGCCAGCTCACCATCTAGCGGGGTTAACAATGAGCAGTTCTTC
TRBV19,.,TRBJ2-4,.,CASTDRGAGKNIQYF,TGTGCCAGTACCGACCGGGGGGCGGGTAAAAACATTCAGTACTTC
TRBV7-3,.,TRBJ2-5,TRBD1,CASSPGQGHQETQYF,TGTGCCAGCAGCCCCGGACAGGGTCACCAAGAGACCCAGTACTTC
TRBV5-6,.,TRBJ2-7,.,CASSLGTYEQYF,TGTGCCAGCAGCTTGGGAACCTACGAGCAGTACTTC
TRBV5-1,.,TRBJ1-2,TRBD1,CASSEGQGDGYTF,TGCGCCAGCAGCGAGGGACAGGGCGATGGCTACACCTTC
TRBV18,.,TRBJ1-5,.,CASSPQGFSQPQHF,TGTGCCAGCTCACCACAGGGTTTCAGTCAGCCCCAGCATTTT
TRBV11-2,.,TRBJ2-1,.,CASSLGTIPSYNEQFF,TGTGCCAGCAGCTTAGGGACTATCCCCTCCTACAATGAGCAGTTCTTC